These 9 T cell receptor beta chains were sequenced from one sample in a study of T-cell memory formation after mild COVID-19. TCRdb re-derived calls from the 5' RACE reads in MiXCR, one entry per CDR3 protein. The sample consists of roughly 170,000 distinct CDR3 sequences, approximately 17% of them appearing once. The specimen sequenced was PBMCs or a T cell subset sorted from them (not recorded which). The receptor source for this set is a man younger than 35 who had mild COVID-19 (a few samples of this study predate the infection). Cell type and time point are not known.

The V and J genes are TRBV2 and TRBJ2-7; D is ambiguous. The CDR3 has 12 amino acids. V lost 0 bases, J lost 6 bases, and 6 bases lay in between. Per the germline V gene, CDR1 is SNHLY and CDR2 is FYNNEI. The CDR3 DNA sequence: TGTGCCAGCAGTGAAGCGGCGGCCGAGCAGTACGTC. This translates into CASSEAAAEQYV.

The chain links TRBV6-5 to TRBJ1-1; D remains unclear. V lost 5 bases and J lost 6, with 13 bases in between. This CDR3 has 13 amino acids. Per germline, CDR1 MNHEY and CDR2 SVGAGI. Here the CDR3 DNA reads TGTGCCAGCAGTCCGCCCGGGCGGGCTGAAGCTTTCTTT. This encodes CASSPPGRAEAFF.

This clonotype was counted a few times. This chain joins TRBV27 and TRBJ1-2; D gene unclear. The V gene lost 5 bases and the J gene lost 5 bases, with 18 bases spanning the gap. The CDR3 has 15 residues. Germline loops: CDR1 MNHEY, CDR2 SMNVEV (reference sequence). The CDR3 is CASSPYSGIPYGYTF. CDR3 bases: TGTGCCAGCAGTCCGTACTCCGGGATACCTTATGGCTACACCTTC.

CDR3 region: CASSQGQGTKNIQYF. CDR3 DNA: TGCGCCAGCAGCCAGGGACAGGGTACCAAAAACATTCAGTACTTC. The chain recombines TRBV4-1 with TRBJ2-4, with 9 bases lining up with TRBD1. CDR1 and CDR2 (germline): MGHRA, YSYEKL. The CDR3 totals 15 residues. Losses at the gene ends were 3 bases for V and 2 bases for J; bases not matched to a gene: 2.

The V and J genes are TRBV5-1 and TRBJ2-5, with 7 bases fitting TRBD1. The CDR3 sequence is 14 residues long. Germline values: CDR1 SGHRS, CDR2 YFSETQ. The junction had 5 bases not matched to a gene; V was cut back by 2 bases and J by 4 bases. For the CDR3, the DNA is TGCGCCAGCAGCTTCACAGGGGTTGGAGAGACCCAGTACTTC. Translating gives CASSFTGVGETQYF. The full variable domain, completed using reference TRBV5-1 and TRBJ2-5, is KAGVTQTPRYLIKTRGQQVTLSCSPISGHRSVSWYQQTPGQGLQFLFEYFSETQRNKGNFPGRFSGRQFSNSRSEMNVSTLELGDSALYLCASSFTGVGETQYFGPGTRLLVL.

This clonotype has just a few counts. The chain carries TRBV6-1 and TRBJ1-1; D not resolved. V dropped 1 base and J dropped 8 bases, with 11 bases sitting between them. Germline CDR1 is MNHNS and CDR2 is SASEGT. The CDR3 extends over 13 amino acids. DNA for the CDR3: TGTGCCAGCAGTGAAGGTCGGGGTCTAGAAGCTTTCTTT. Residues: CASSEGRGLEAFF.

Only a few counts were recorded for this clonotype. V and J are TRBV12-3 or TRBV12-4 and TRBJ1-5, with D possibly TRBD1 on 5 matching bases. The CDR3 has 13 amino acids. The ends were cut back, 7 bases at V and 3 bases at J, with 10 bases in the middle. Here the CDR3 reads CASTWGDNQPQHF. DNA of the CDR3: TGTGCCAGCACCTGGGGGGACAATCAGCCCCAGCATTTT.

J is TRBJ2-2 and V is TRBV7-2; the D gene is possibly TRBD1 (6 bases). The CDR3 consists of 16 residues. The V gene's germline CDR1 is SGHTA and CDR2 FQGNSA. Between the trimmed V and J ends, which lost 4 bases and 4 bases, there was a span of 16 bases. CDR3 coding DNA: TGTGCCAGCAGCTGGGCCGCAGGGGCGGGCACCGGGGAGCTGTTTTTT. It yields the protein CASSWAAGAGTGELFF.

This clonotype was seen a handful of times. This chain joins TRBV18 and TRBJ1-1, with no clear D. Germline lookup yields CDR1 KGHSH and CDR2 LQKENI. This CDR3 contains 14 residues. V shed 3 bases and J shed 5 bases, with 13 bases lying between them. The CDR3 coding sequence is TGTGCCAGCTCACCGACTGCAGGAGAAACTGAAGCTTTCTTT. Protein: CASSPTAGETEAFF. The variable domain in full, with the rest retrieved from reference TRBV18 and TRBJ1-1, is NAGVMQNPRHLVRRRGQEARLRCSPMKGHSHVYWYRQLPEEGLKFMVYLQKENIIDESGMPKERFSAEFPKEGPSILRIQQVVRGDSAAYFCASSPTAGETEAFFGQGTRLTVV.